This TCR beta chain stems from a study of T cells in Graves' hyperthyroidism and ophthalmopathy. This clonotype has only a few counts. The germline V gene has CDR1 SGDLS and CDR2 YYNGEE. V shed 0 bases and J shed 4 bases, with 6 bases lying between them. This CDR3 is built from 13 residues. Template material for amplifying TCR beta CDR3 regions consisted of RNA transcripts. In the first-round RT-PCR of the TCR CDR3, the HTBI primer set was used. Each CDR3 protein is one row after TCRdb ran MiXCR on the multiplex PCR reads. The sample records under 400,000 distinct CDR3 sequences, 20% to 25% being singletons.

What was sequenced was blood. The chain uses TRBV9 and TRBJ2-3, with D hard to call. The TCR originated in a man in his fifties or sixties with Graves' hyperthyroidism. DNA of the CDR3: TGTGCCAGCAGCGTAGAGCTTCCAGATACGCAGTATTTT. Its translation: CASSVELPDTQYF.